This T cell receptor beta chain stems from a study of long-term antiretroviral therapy in people with HIV (dated by TCRdb to 2021 to 2024). With respect to the entire study: The earliest samples were collected approximately a decade before the 2015 WHO recommendation for immediate ART, a period when ART was typically delayed until CD4 counts fell. A retrospective serial study tested whether changes in peripheral blood TRB repertoire composition and diversity were associated with ART initiation and durable HIV suppression. A total of 192 cryopreserved PBMC samples were contributed to the cohort by 30 adults with confirmed HIV infection, with samples collected serially over a mean of around 6 years (range 1-12). About a third of the roughly 30 participants with HIV were female. No cross-contamination during QIAcube processing turned up in test extractions that ran a monoclonal T-cell line alongside about 35 polyclonal samples.

Overall study results and their limits: A significant increase in TRB diversity was found to be associated with ART initiation, although TRB diversity was observed to remain significantly below that of transplant donor controls even after long-term ART. The samples were dated from about 2004 to 2018, and the ART regimens that were used may be less effective than current ART regimens. Unsorted PBMC were profiled instead of sorted CD4+ and CD8+ T cells because pre-ART samples had limited cell numbers. Inferences about post-ART repertoire changes were limited because no data were available on ART adherence, viral resistance or therapy changes. Expanded TRB clones identified before ART initiation dominated the repertoire at all time points, although this dominance fluctuated and declined in many PLHIV after ART. Owing to limited PBMC availability, only the TCR beta chain was sequenced, without alpha chain pairing. CDR3 length ranges in HIV repertoires were narrower than in controls, and network structure suggested an antigen-experienced repertoire with only a slight naive shift after ART.

A distance of 12 bases separates the germline ends of V and J, which lose 2 bases and 8 bases respectively. The germline V gene (reference sequence) specifies MNHNY as CDR1 and SVGAGI as CDR2. The CDR3 goes from the cysteine to the phenylalanine over 14 residues. Of all the DNA, just the CDR3 is kept, 42 bases in frame from base 1. The immunoSEQ hsTCRB v3.0 assay was used at survey level resolution for TRB variable region sequencing. The targeted TRB sequencing depth was roughly 35,000-50,000 T-cell genomes per sample. TRB libraries were pooled and sequenced on an Illumina MiSeq using a v3 150-cycle kit. Per the authors' processing: Repertoire analysis ran in R within a reproducible Nextflow workflow covering QC, data transformation and analysis. Custom analyses were implemented in LymphoSeq2, an R package for AIRR-Seq data exploration. A few samples that yielded fewer than 5000 total TRB sequences were excluded, so that 150 to 200 HIV repertoires were analyzed. Of the roughly 180 retained HIV repertoires, approximately 57 were collected before and more than 120 after ART initiation. Repertoires were downsampled to 5000 TRB nucleotide sequences, with summary statistics averaged over 100 downsampling iterations. Only TRB sequences with CDR3 regions of at least seven amino acids were retained for analysis. Diversity was assessed using a clonality score derived from Shannon entropy and using the Gini coefficient. In the repertoire networks, any two of the top 5000 CDR3 amino acid sequences were connected whenever the two sequences differed by an edit distance of one. For TRB CDR3 amino acid sequences, GLIPH2 was used to predict antigen specificity groups and MHC restriction. To flag known CMV, EBV, HIV or tissue antigen associations, CDR3 amino acid sequences were matched against VDJdb and McPAS-TCR. Pre-ART, post-ART and control groups were compared with Wilcoxon signed-rank tests and Holm-Bonferroni correction. TCRdb obtained this table from immuneACCESS and retained in-frame rearrangements with V and J assigned. These tables miss some clones; where compared with another copy, unresolved V genes account for less than half of the shortfall, and the remainder is unexplained. D and trimming come from the DNA, and the V and J calls and clone size come from that table. This sample gives some 19,000 clones in total; about 81% of them show up just once. The ten most abundant clones make up roughly 8% of the sample.

Participants were included only if at least one PBMC sample before ART initiation and at least two post-ART samples were available. Every participant with HIV received treatment in the United States of America. Cryopreserved samples of about 0.95-11 million PBMC were thawed and washed before DNA extraction. At the time of the earliest PBMC sample, participants with HIV were aged between roughly 20 and 55 years. PBMC samples were contributed by each participant from 1-4 timepoints before ART initiation and 2-8 timepoints after ART initiation, with a median of 7 samples. For every participant, serial HIV viral load, CD4+ T-cell count, ART history and demographic data were obtained. Genomic DNA was extracted from unsorted PBMC with a Qiagen kit on a QIAcube, with processing performed in batches of 12 samples. Details on this clone: The antigen it recognizes is unknown. There are no base qualities to consult, and no much larger clone falls within one base.

The sequence derives from a man between 18 and 29 years old with HIV. The sequence is built from TRBV6-6 and TRBJ1-4, with the D gene too uncertain to name. This specimen was unsorted PBMCs, taken 0.9 years after starting antiretroviral therapy. The CDR3 is CASSYADGDEKLFF. The sequence in DNA is TGTGCCAGCAGTTACGCAGACGGCGACGAAAAACTGTTTTTT.